These T cell receptor beta chains were read from a single sample in a study of blood T cell repertoires in COVID-19. Clones were read by immunoSEQ multiplex PCR, and TCRdb kept only the in-frame ones, dropping some. The sample records just under 350,000 clones, 88% being singletons. The sample taken for sequencing was peripheral blood. The receptors come from a woman in her seventies with COVID-19, enrolled during active disease. CDR3s include the opening cysteine and the closing phenylalanine or tryptophan.

V gene: TRBV11-2
J gene: TRBJ1-1
CDR3 protein: CASSPQGGTTEAFF

V gene: TRBV30
J gene: TRBJ1-4
CDR3 protein: CAWMIAGGGKLFF

V gene: TRBV6-1
J gene: TRBJ1-4
CDR3 protein: CASSDRGYATNEKLFF

V gene: TRBV28
J gene: TRBJ1-4
CDR3 protein: CAIRSSGHNYEKLFF

V gene: TRBV6-6
J gene: TRBJ1-2
CDR3 protein: CASSYVAGYTF

V gene: TRBV5-8
J gene: TRBJ2-2
CDR3 protein: CASSPGTGGPGELFF

V gene: TRBV11-2
J gene: TRBJ2-2
CDR3 protein: CASSQGLINTGELFF

V gene: TRBV5-6
J gene: TRBJ1-5
CDR3 protein: CASHLGGGYNQPQHF

V gene: TRBV6-6
J gene: TRBJ1-2
CDR3 protein: CASSYSGGALGYGYTF

V gene: TRBV5-6
J gene: TRBJ2-3
CDR3 protein: CASSLTRGGGSTDTQYF

V gene: TRBV5-6
J gene: TRBJ2-7
CDR3 protein: CASGIQGAGPYEQYF

V gene: TRBV2
J gene: TRBJ2-1
CDR3 protein: CASSERSGGYYNEQFF

V gene: TRBV5-1
J gene: TRBJ2-7
CDR3 protein: CASSGQGGFNEQYF

V gene: TRBV28
J gene: TRBJ1-1
CDR3 protein: CASTPGGKLEAFF

V gene: TRBV3-1/TRBV3-2
J gene: TRBJ2-7
CDR3 protein: CASSRQGAQYF

V gene: TRBV29-1
J gene: TRBJ2-2
CDR3 protein: CSASSSLDIGELFF

V gene: TRBV28
J gene: TRBJ2-2
CDR3 protein: CASSFRESGELFF

V gene: TRBV10-1
J gene: TRBJ1-5
CDR3 protein: CASSEAAGQPQHF

V gene: TRBV11-3
J gene: TRBJ1-6
CDR3 protein: CASSSSLDRDNSPLHF

V gene: TRBV12-5
J gene: TRBJ1-1
CDR3 protein: CASGLPTNGVSAFF

V gene: TRBV15
J gene: TRBJ1-1
CDR3 protein: CATSSRRTGNTEAFF

V gene: TRBV18
J gene: TRBJ1-1
CDR3 protein: CASSRENTEAFF

V gene: TRBV6-5
J gene: TRBJ2-1
CDR3 protein: CASSYGGPGEQFF

V gene: TRBV5-1
J gene: TRBJ1-5
CDR3 protein: CASSLRTGSSNQPQHF

V gene: TRBV25-1
J gene: TRBJ2-3
CDR3 protein: CASSEGGSTDTQYF

V gene: TRBV6-5
J gene: TRBJ1-2
CDR3 protein: CASTPRGQSYGYTF

V gene: TRBV7-2
J gene: TRBJ2-2
CDR3 protein: CASSTRQSTGELFF

V gene: TRBV3-1/TRBV3-2
J gene: TRBJ1-1
CDR3 protein: CASSQTQGSEAFF

V gene: TRBV4-1
J gene: TRBJ1-1
CDR3 protein: CASSLASLGSPTEAFF